Listed below are T cell receptor beta chains from one sample, sequenced in a study of OX40 agonist ivuxolimab in advanced cancers. TCRdb's copy holds only in-frame clones and misses some; the assay was immunoSEQ multiplex PCR. Among about 61,000 clones listed, around 92% were seen once. Sequenced here: CD4+ or CD8+ T cells sorted from blood, sampled in a trial of the OX40 agonist ivuxolimab. The receptors were gathered from an adult with an advanced solid tumor such as melanoma, head and neck, liver or kidney cancer. Both conserved end residues are part of each CDR3. Fields, in order: V gene, D gene, J gene, CDR3 DNA, CDR3 protein. A D gene is named only where the DNA matches it firmly.

TRBV28,-,TRBJ1-5,TGTGCCAGCAGTTTATACTCGCCAGAGATCAATCAGCCCCAGCATTTT,CASSLYSPEINQPQHF
TRBV28,-,TRBJ1-2,TGTGCCAGCAGTCCCACTCTACAGGGACCTACTAACTATGGCTACACCTTC,CASSPTLQGPTNYGYTF
TRBV6-1,TRBD2,TRBJ2-1,TGTGCCAGCAGTGGAATAACGGCTAGCGGTAACAATGAGCAGTTCTTC,CASSGITASGNNEQFF
TRBV6-1,-,TRBJ1-5,TGTGCCAGCAGTGAATGGGATCAGCCCCAGCATTTT,CASSEWDQPQHF
TRBV5-5,-,TRBJ2-3,TGTGCCAGCAGCTTGGGGACAGTGAGCACAGATACGCAGTATTTT,CASSLGTVSTDTQYF
TRBV20-1,-,TRBJ2-1,TGCAGTGCCAAAAACAATGAGCAGTTCTTC,CSAKNNEQFF
TRBV28,-,TRBJ1-5,TGTGCCAGCAGTTTTTTAAATCAGCCCCAGCATTTT,CASSFLNQPQHF
TRBV11-3,-,TRBJ2-1,TGTGCCAGCAGCCCCCCTGCAGGGGACTATCACAATGAGCAGTTCTTC,CASSPPAGDYHNEQFF
TRBV19,-,TRBJ2-5,TGTGCCAGTAGTACCGCCGGGACCCCGGGGGAGACCCAGTACTTC,CASSTAGTPGETQYF
TRBV4-1,-,TRBJ1-1,TGCGCCAGCAGCCAAACTCAGGGTTACAGGAACACTGAAGCTTTCTTT,CASSQTQGYRNTEAFF
TRBV7-2,-,TRBJ2-5,TGTGCCAGCAGCTTAGGTAGTAGCGGCCAAGAGACCCAGTACTTC,CASSLGSSGQETQYF
TRBV30,TRBD2,TRBJ2-1,TGTGCCTGGAGTGTCCGAGCGGGGCAGGAGTTTGAGCAGTTCTTC,CAWSVRAGQEFEQFF
TRBV5-5,TRBD1,TRBJ1-1,TGTGCCAGCAGCTGGGGACAGAGTAACACTGAAGCTTTCTTT,CASSWGQSNTEAFF
TRBV19,TRBD1,TRBJ1-2,TGTGCCAGTAGTTCGACAGGGGTATATGGCTACACCTTC,CASSSTGVYGYTF
TRBV28,TRBD1,TRBJ1-2,TGTGCCAGCAGTTACCCGGGACAGGGAATCCCTAACTATGGCTACACCTTC,CASSYPGQGIPNYGYTF